This T cell receptor (beta chain) was recorded in a study of OX40 agonist ivuxolimab in advanced cancers. Germline V gives CDR1 SGHDT, CDR2 YYEEEE. This CDR3 comprises 13 residues. V lost 1 base, J lost 4 bases, and 7 bases lay in between. Study-level results: On average, CD8+ T cells had more expanded clones than CD4+.

As concerns this clone: The antigen is unknown.

Collection of blood occurred at baseline, at cycle 4 day 1, and at cycle 7 day 1. TCRdb's copy holds only in-frame clones and misses some; the assay was immunoSEQ multiplex PCR. The sample shows 45,000 to 60,000 clones, approximately 89% of them seen only once. The chain carries TRBV5-6 and TRBJ2-3; D is unresolved. Material: CD4+ or CD8+ T cells sorted from blood, obtained in a trial of the OX40 agonist ivuxolimab. The source of this sequence is an adult with an advanced solid tumor such as melanoma, head and neck, liver or kidney cancer. CDR3 loop: CASSLSGADTQYF. The CDR3 DNA reads as TGTGCCAGCAGCTTGTCTGGCGCAGATACGCAGTATTTT.